This record covers a single T cell receptor beta chain. This record belongs to a study of control samples from healthy donors and cancer patients. The repertoire was sequenced with immunoSEQ multiplex PCR; TCRdb's copy has only in-frame clones and lacks some. In the table there are some 150,000 clones, 90% to 95% of which are singletons. This CDR3 has 15 amino acids. Germline V gene sequence: CDR1 LNHDA, CDR2 SQIVND (reference sequence). V gave up 10 bases and J gave up 2 bases; unmatched junction bases: 10. The sequence was obtained from a man aged 35 to 55 in good health. Source material: blood. The chain recombines TRBV19 with TRBJ2-2; 7 bases fit TRBD1. The chain's CDR3 is CATKLGQVNTGELFF. DNA of the CDR3: TGTGCCACCAAACTTGGACAGGTCAACACCGGGGAGCTGTTTTTT.